What follows is one TCR beta chain and its context. What this receptor recognizes is not known. Base qualities are missing; no much larger clone stands one base away. Trimming takes 6 bases off V and 5 bases off J; junction bases not matched to a gene: 12. CDR1 is given as KGHSH and CDR2 as LQKENI, both from the germline V gene. CDR3 length: 15 amino acids, cysteine to phenylalanine. Just the 45-base CDR3 DNA is kept, in frame starting at base 1. TCRbeta CDR3 regions were amplified from genomic DNA by means of the immunoSEQ Assay, a bias-controlled multiplex PCR. The authors' pipeline ran thus. The number of nucleated cells in each sample was estimated by amplification of reference gene primers within the assay. Sequence reads were collapsed and filtered to measure the absolute abundance of every unique TCRbeta CDR3 rearrangement. For each sample, productive Simpson clonality was calculated as the square root of Simpson's diversity index over productive rearrangements. TCRdb obtained this table from immuneACCESS and retained in-frame rearrangements with V and J assigned. These tables miss some clones; where compared with another copy, unresolved V genes account for less than half of the shortfall, and the remainder is unexplained. D and trimming come from the DNA, and the V and J calls and clone size come from that table. Present in this sample are around 200,000 clones, around 85% of which were seen just once. The biggest ten clones account for 18% of the sample.

Participants in the prospective study were aged about 18 to 95 years, lived in over 20 United States geographic areas, and enrolled through a virtual design. To assign participants to cohorts, the prospective study relied on clinical history that participants themselves reported in a screening survey and a study questionnaire. For ImmuneRACE Cohort 3, a participant was defined as recovered based on two consecutive negative NP/OP PCR tests, clearance by a healthcare professional, or resolution of symptoms. In the prospective study, mobile phlebotomists collected whole blood, serum and a nasopharyngeal or oropharyngeal swab from each participant. Additional blood draws and questionnaires over an approximately 2-month period could optionally be provided by prospective study participants. Prospective study blood samples were shipped either frozen or at room temperature before DNA extraction. This record belongs to a study of blood T cell repertoires in COVID-19 (TCRdb year 2020). The study in broad terms: Collaborator samples came from the United States, Italy and Spain and covered acute and convalescent phases of COVID-19. The material from the prospective study consisted of cDNA or gDNA derived from T cells, B-cell-depleted T cells, or PBMCs. The dataset comprised deeply sampled blood TCRbeta repertoires from subjects exposed to, actively infected with, or recovered from COVID-19. The repertoires were released in a freely available public database meant as a resource for research on the immune response to SARS-CoV-2. Samples were obtained from the ongoing ImmuneRACE study (first 160 participants) and from over 1,000 subjects provided by 6 global collaborators. Sample metadata almost always included a de-identified subject ID, COVID-19 status, age in years and sex. HLA class I and class II types, where available, came from metadata supplied by the sample provider rather than from assay-based typing. Paper-wide results and their limitations: Clinical and demographic metadata were provided uncurated, with the amount varying by source and participant.

The V and J genes are TRBV18 and TRBJ1-1, with 7 middle bases fitting TRBD1. The receptor was isolated from a man aged 40-50 years who had recovered from COVID-19. Sequencing used PBMCs or T cells enriched from blood (not recorded which). The CDR3 corresponds to CASSRIRQGMTEAFF. The bases read TGTGCCAGCTCCCGCATACGACAGGGAATGACTGAAGCTTTCTTT.